This is a list of T cell receptor beta chains from one sample in a study of CD8 T cells in Susac syndrome. TCRdb fed the immunoSEQ multiplex PCR reads into MiXCR, producing one record per CDR3 protein. The sample lists about 150,000 distinct CDR3 sequences, about 94% occurring once. The sample was CD8+ T cells from PBMCs. The receptors originated from a human donor with multiple sclerosis. Each CDR3 is given with its conserved first and last residue. The order of the fields is V gene, clone size, J gene, D gene, CDR3 DNA, CDR3 protein. The D gene is left open where the match is weak. Some rows have no size entry. The others give once, few or many, or a class for an expanded clone.

>TRBV7-2|NA|TRBJ1-1|NA
TGTGCCAGCAGCTTAGCCGACAGGAACACTGAAGCTTTCTTT
CASSLADRNTEAFF
>TRBV18|NA|TRBJ2-3|NA
TGTGCCAGCTCACCACCTACCGACACTAGCACAGATACGCAGTATTTT
CASSPPTDTSTDTQYF
>TRBV9|NA|TRBJ2-5|TRBD2
TGTGCCAGCAGCGTAGGGGTAGCGGGGAGCGGAGAGACCCAGTACTTC
CASSVGVAGSGETQYF
>TRBV19|NA|TRBJ2-1|NA
TGTGCCAGTAGTATAGGGTCCAATGAGCAGTTCTTC
CASSIGSNEQFF
>TRBV6-2/TRBV6-3|NA|TRBJ1-4|NA
TGTGCCAGCAGTTACGAGGATACTGCAACTAATGAAAAACTGTTTTTT
CASSYEDTATNEKLFF
>TRBV20-1|NA|TRBJ2-7|NA
TGCAGTGCTAGAGATGTCCAGTCGGCTTACGAGCAGTACTTC
CSARDVQSAYEQYF
>TRBV15|NA|TRBJ2-7|TRBD2
TGTGCCACCAGCGCGGGGGAGCTGTACGAGCAGTACTTC
CATSAGELYEQYF
>TRBV7-8|NA|TRBJ2-7|TRBD1
TGTGCCAGCAGTCAAGGGACAGGGGGTTCTGTCTACGAGCAGTACTTC
CASSQGTGGSVYEQYF
>TRBV29-1|NA|TRBJ1-1|NA
TGCAGCGTTGTCGGGGTATCGAACACTGAAGCTTTCTTT
CSVVGVSNTEAFF
>TRBV30|NA|TRBJ2-7|TRBD1
TGTGCCTGGGAGACAGGGTCTCTCGACGAGCAGTACTTC
CAWETGSLDEQYF
>TRBV29-1|once|TRBJ1-2|NA
TGCAGCGTTGAAGCGGAAGAGAACCCAGCACATGGCTACACCTTC
CSVEAEENPAHGYTF
>TRBV30|NA|TRBJ2-2|NA
TGTGCCTGGAGTGCCCGCGCCGGGGAGCTGTTTTTT
CAWSARAGELFF